A selection of T cell receptor beta chains follows, all from one sample in a study of cytomegalovirus exposure and HLA in healthy donors. Assay used: immunoSEQ multiplex PCR; TCRdb lists only in-frame clones, some missing. The sample holds 160,000 or so clones, more than 75% seen once. The sequenced sample consisted of PBMCs. These receptors were obtained from a woman aged 18-29 years in good health and CMV-seronegative. The CDR3 runs from the conserved cysteine through the conserved F or W. D genes are given only for firm matches. Size is omitted from some rows. Given values are once, few, many or a class for expanded clones.

clone_size j_call d_call v_call cdr3_nt cdr3_aa
. TRBJ2-1 TRBD1 TRBV28 TGTGCCAGCAGTTCCACGGGACAGGGGGCAAATGAGCAGTTCTTC CASSSTGQGANEQFF
few TRBJ1-5 TRBD1 TRBV28 TGTGCCAGCAGCCCCCCGACAGGGAATGCGGATCAGCCCCAGCATTTT CASSPPTGNADQPQHF
. TRBJ1-1 . TRBV6-5 TGTGCCAGCAGTTACTCCTGGCAACCGAACACTGAAGCTTTCTTT CASSYSWQPNTEAFF
. TRBJ1-1 TRBD1 TRBV19 TGTGCCAGTAGTATCGGGGACAGAATGAACACTGAAGCTTTCTTT CASSIGDRMNTEAFF
. TRBJ2-5 TRBD2 TRBV7-2 TGTGCCAGCAGCTCCGGTTGGGCGGGAGTTCGGGAGACCCAGTACTTC CASSSGWAGVRETQYF
. TRBJ1-3 . TRBV7-8 TGTGCCAGCAGCCCCCGACAGACTGGAAACACCATATATTTT CASSPRQTGNTIYF
once TRBJ2-2 . TRBV10-3 TGTGCCTCCAGACTCCTAAACACCGGGGAGCTGTTTTTT CASRLLNTGELFF
. TRBJ2-1 . TRBV27 TGTGCCAGCACCTCGGGACTGGCCTCCTACAATGAGCAGTTCTTC CASTSGLASYNEQFF
. TRBJ2-7 TRBD2 TRBV7-2 TGTGCCAGCAGCTTAGCCAGCGGGGCCAACTCCTACGAGCAGTACTTC CASSLASGANSYEQYF
. TRBJ1-5 . TRBV6-5 TGTGCCAGCATCCAGGTGCGGCCCCAGCATTTT CASIQVRPQHF
. TRBJ1-2 TRBD1 TRBV6-1 TGTGCCAGCAGTGAAGCGGTCGGAGGGGGCATCGCTAACTATGGCTACACCTTC CASSEAVGGGIANYGYTF
. TRBJ1-4 . TRBV30 TGTGCCTGGAGGGTAGGGGGTTCCGAAAAACTGTTTTTT CAWRVGGSEKLFF
. TRBJ2-7 . TRBV11-2 TGTGCCAGCAGCTTAGATTCTGCGGAGCTCTATCACTACGAGCAGTACTTC CASSLDSAELYHYEQYF
. TRBJ1-2 . TRBV2 TGTGCCAGCATCGAGGGGGGGGGCGCCCCAAGCTCCTATGGCTACACCTTC CASIEGGGAPSSYGYTF
. TRBJ2-3 . TRBV6-1 TGTGCCAGCAGTGACTCCTCAGGGGCGGCAGATACGCAGTATTTT CASSDSSGAADTQYF
. TRBJ1-5 . TRBV6-4 TGTGCCAGGACCGGACAGTTTAGCAATCAGCCCCAGCATTTT CARTGQFSNQPQHF
. TRBJ1-5 . TRBV10-3 TGTGCCATCAGTGAGTCGCGGACAGAGCCCCAGCATTTT CAISESRTEPQHF
. TRBJ2-2 . TRBV2 TGTGCCAGCGGGGACTCCCGATGGGGATACACCGGGGAGCTGTTTTTT CASGDSRWGYTGELFF
. TRBJ2-2 TRBD1 TRBV19 TGTGCCAGTAGTTCGGACAGGGTTAACGGGGAGCTGTTTTTT CASSSDRVNGELFF
. TRBJ2-7 TRBD1 TRBV29-1 TGCAGCGTGGGGACAGCTGCCTACGAGCAGTACTTC CSVGTAAYEQYF
. TRBJ2-2 . TRBV7-2 TGTGCCAGCAGCTTAGTTAGTTCGAACACCGGGGAGCTGTTTTTT CASSLVSSNTGELFF
. TRBJ2-1 TRBD1 TRBV28 TGTGCCAGCCTAAAGTCCGGGACAGGTGGCAATGAGCAGTTCTTC CASLKSGTGGNEQFF
. TRBJ1-2 . TRBV7-2 TGTGCCAGCAGCTTATCCCGCCCAGGCGATGGCTACACCTTC CASSLSRPGDGYTF
. TRBJ2-5 TRBD2 TRBV5-1 TGCGCCAGCAGCCCGGGGGGACTAGCGGGGGGCATACAAGAGACCCAGTACTTC CASSPGGLAGGIQETQYF
once TRBJ1-2 . TRBV10-3 TGTGCCATCAGTGAGGCCAGGGAATATGGCTACACCTTC CAISEAREYGYTF
. TRBJ1-1 . TRBV27 TGTGCCAGCAGTTTCGACCGCAGGGAAGGAGCTTTCTTT CASSFDRREGAFF
. TRBJ2-3 . TRBV18 TGTGCCAGCTCCCAGGGTAATAGTGCAGATACGCAGTATTTT CASSQGNSADTQYF
. TRBJ2-7 . TRBV21-1 TGTGCCAGCTCGGGACAGTGGACCTACGAGCAGTACTTC CASSGQWTYEQYF
. TRBJ1-2 TRBD1 TRBV4-3 TGCGCCAGCAGCCAAGTCGGGACAGGGGGGTGGCGCTACACCTTC CASSQVGTGGWRYTF
. TRBJ2-5 TRBD1 TRBV7-9 TGTGCCAGCAGCTTACAACCAGGGGGATGGGGCCAAGAGACCCAGTACTTC CASSLQPGGWGQETQYF
. TRBJ2-7 . TRBV11-2 TGTGCCAGCAGCTCCCAGGGCCTCGGGCAGTACTTC CASSSQGLGQYF
. TRBJ2-2 . TRBV4-3 TGCGCCAGCAGCCAAGAGCCGGGGGTACCCATCGGGGAGCTGTTTTTT CASSQEPGVPIGELFF
. TRBJ2-1 . TRBV5-7 TGTGCCAGCAGCCCGCGCCGAACGGATGAGCAGTTCTTC CASSPRRTDEQFF
. TRBJ1-2 TRBD1 TRBV28 TGTGCCAGCAGTTGGACAGGGTGTGGCTACACCTTC CASSWTGCGYTF
. TRBJ2-1 TRBD2 TRBV6-5 TGTGCCAGCAGAACTAGCGGGGGGGCCCACGAGCAGTTCTTC CASRTSGGAHEQFF
. TRBJ2-1 TRBD2 TRBV7-9 TGTGCCAGCAGCTTAGGAGGCCTAGCGGGTTTCAATGAGCAGTTCTTC CASSLGGLAGFNEQFF
. TRBJ1-5 TRBD1 TRBV7-9 TGTTCCAGCAGCGAATCGCAGGGGGCTAGCAATCAGCCCCAGCATTTT CSSSESQGASNQPQHF
once TRBJ1-1 TRBD1 TRBV14 TGTGCCAGCAGCCAAGCACCTAAAACAGGGGGCGGGGGGAACACTGAAGCTTTCTTT CASSQAPKTGGGGNTEAFF
. TRBJ1-4 TRBD1 TRBV5-1 TGCGCCAGCAGTCGGGACAGGGGTAATGAAAAACTGTTTTTT CASSRDRGNEKLFF
. TRBJ1-5 . TRBV27 TGTGCCAGCAGTTTACGATTCGGAGCCCTAGGGGGAAATCAGCCCCAGCATTTT CASSLRFGALGGNQPQHF
. TRBJ2-7 . TRBV9 TGTGCCAGCAGCGTAGGTGGTAGCGGTGCCTACGAGCAGTACTTC CASSVGGSGAYEQYF
. TRBJ1-6 . TRBV5-3 TGTGCCAGAAGCTTGGCCGGACAGTCTAATTCACCCCTCCACTTT CARSLAGQSNSPLHF
. TRBJ2-3 . TRBV7-2 TGTGCCAGCAGCTTAGCCGGGTCCACGCAGTATTTT CASSLAGSTQYF
. TRBJ1-2 TRBD1 TRBV4-3 TGCGCCAGCAGCCCCGAACAGGGGTATGGCTACACCTTC CASSPEQGYGYTF
. TRBJ2-7 . TRBV5-1 TGCGCCAGCGGGGAGGACTCCTCCTACGAGCAGTACTTC CASGEDSSYEQYF
. TRBJ2-7 . TRBV19 TGTGCCAGTAGCGACATCAGGGACACGGGATCCTACGAGCAGTACTTC CASSDIRDTGSYEQYF
. TRBJ2-5 TRBD2 TRBV18 TGTGCCAGCTCACCGGCTCGAGTAGCGGGGACCCAGTACTTC CASSPARVAGTQYF
. TRBJ2-3 . TRBV27 TGTGCCAGCAGCCCCATCAATCAGGATACGCAGTATTTT CASSPINQDTQYF
. TRBJ2-7 . TRBV11-2 TGTGCCAGCAGCCAAGGACAGCTCTACGAGCAGTACTTC CASSQGQLYEQYF
. TRBJ1-6 TRBD1 TRBV30 TGTGCCTGGAGATACAAGGGGGCGAAAAATTCACCCCTCCACTTT CAWRYKGAKNSPLHF
. TRBJ1-1 . TRBV28 TGTGCCAGCAGTTTATTAGGAACAGGGAAAGGGAACACTGAAGCTTTCTTT CASSLLGTGKGNTEAFF
. TRBJ2-3 TRBD1 TRBV6-6 TGTGCCAGCAGCTCCGGGACAGGGTTTTCTACGCAGTATTTT CASSSGTGFSTQYF
. TRBJ1-1 TRBD1 TRBV7-2 TGTGCCAGCAGCTTAGTGGGCAGGGGGCGGATTGACACTGAAGCTTTCTTT CASSLVGRGRIDTEAFF